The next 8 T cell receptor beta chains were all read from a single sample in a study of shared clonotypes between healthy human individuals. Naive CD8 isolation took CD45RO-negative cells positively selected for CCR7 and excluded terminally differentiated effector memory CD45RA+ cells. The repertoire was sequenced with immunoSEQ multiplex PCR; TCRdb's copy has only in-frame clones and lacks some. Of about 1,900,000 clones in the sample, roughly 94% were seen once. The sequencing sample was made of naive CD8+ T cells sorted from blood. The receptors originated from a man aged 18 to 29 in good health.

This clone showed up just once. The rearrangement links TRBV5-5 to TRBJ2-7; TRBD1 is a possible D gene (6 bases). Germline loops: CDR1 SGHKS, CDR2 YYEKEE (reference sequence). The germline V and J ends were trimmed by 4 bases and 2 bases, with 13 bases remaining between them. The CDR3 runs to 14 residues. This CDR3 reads CASSPGGVTYEQYF. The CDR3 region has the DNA TGTGCCAGCAGCCCTGGGGGCGTAACCTACGAGCAGTACTTC.

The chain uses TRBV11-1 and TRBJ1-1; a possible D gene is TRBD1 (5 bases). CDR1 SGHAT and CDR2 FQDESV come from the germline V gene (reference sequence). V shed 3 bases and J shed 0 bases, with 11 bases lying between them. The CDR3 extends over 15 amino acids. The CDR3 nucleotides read TGTGCCAGCAGCTTCCCGGAAGGGGTGAACACTGAAGCTTTCTTT. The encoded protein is CASSFPEGVNTEAFF.

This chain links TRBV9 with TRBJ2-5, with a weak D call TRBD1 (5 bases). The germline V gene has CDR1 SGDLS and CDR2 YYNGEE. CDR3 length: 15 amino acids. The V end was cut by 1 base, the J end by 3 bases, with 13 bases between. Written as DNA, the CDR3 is TGTGCCAGCAGCGTAACAGGAAGGTTTGAAGAGACCCAGTACTTC. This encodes CASSVTGRFEETQYF.

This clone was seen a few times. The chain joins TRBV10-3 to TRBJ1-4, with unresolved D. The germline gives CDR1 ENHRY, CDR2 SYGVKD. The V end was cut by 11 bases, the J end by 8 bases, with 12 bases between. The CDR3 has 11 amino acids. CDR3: CAGGNGEKLFF. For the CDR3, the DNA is TGTGCCGGAGGCAACGGGGAAAAACTGTTTTTT.

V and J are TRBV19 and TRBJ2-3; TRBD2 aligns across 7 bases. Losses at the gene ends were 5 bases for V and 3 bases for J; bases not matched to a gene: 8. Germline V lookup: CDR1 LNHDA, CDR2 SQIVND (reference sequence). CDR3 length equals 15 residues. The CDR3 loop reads CASSSAGASTDTQYF. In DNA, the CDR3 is TGTGCCAGTAGTTCCGCGGGAGCGAGTACAGATACGCAGTATTTT.

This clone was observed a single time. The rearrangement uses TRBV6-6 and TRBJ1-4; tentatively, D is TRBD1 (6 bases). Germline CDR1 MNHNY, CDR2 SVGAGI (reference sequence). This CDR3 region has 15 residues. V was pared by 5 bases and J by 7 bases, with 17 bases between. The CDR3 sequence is CASSPQGGTIEKLFF. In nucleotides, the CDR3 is TGTGCCAGCAGTCCCCAAGGGGGTACCATTGAAAAACTGTTTTTT.

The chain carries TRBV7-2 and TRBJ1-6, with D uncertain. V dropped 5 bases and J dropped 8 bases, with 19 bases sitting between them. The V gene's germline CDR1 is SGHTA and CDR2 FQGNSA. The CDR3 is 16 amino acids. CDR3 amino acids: CASSPRGYGNDSPLHF. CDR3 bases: TGTGCCAGCAGCCCCCGGGGTTACGGGAATGATTCACCCCTCCACTTT.

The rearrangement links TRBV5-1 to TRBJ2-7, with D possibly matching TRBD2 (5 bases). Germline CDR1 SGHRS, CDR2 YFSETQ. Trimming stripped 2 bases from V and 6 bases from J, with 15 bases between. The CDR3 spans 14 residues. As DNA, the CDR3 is TGCGCCAGCAGCTTCGGGGAAAGTTACCGCGAGCAGTACTTC. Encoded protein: CASSFGESYREQYF.